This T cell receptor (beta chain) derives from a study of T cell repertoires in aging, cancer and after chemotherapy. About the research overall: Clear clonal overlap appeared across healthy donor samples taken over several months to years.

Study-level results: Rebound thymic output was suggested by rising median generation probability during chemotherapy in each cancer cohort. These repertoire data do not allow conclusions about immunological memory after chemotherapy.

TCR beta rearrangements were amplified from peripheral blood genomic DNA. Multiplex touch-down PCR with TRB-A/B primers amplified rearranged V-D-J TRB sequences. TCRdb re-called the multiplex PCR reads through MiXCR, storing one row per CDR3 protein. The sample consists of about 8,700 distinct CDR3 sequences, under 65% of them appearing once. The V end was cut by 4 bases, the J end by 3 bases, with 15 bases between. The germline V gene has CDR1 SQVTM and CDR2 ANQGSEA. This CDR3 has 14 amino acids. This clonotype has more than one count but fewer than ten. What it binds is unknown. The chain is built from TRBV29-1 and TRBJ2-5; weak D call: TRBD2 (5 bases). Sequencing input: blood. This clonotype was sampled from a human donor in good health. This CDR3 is CSVVPSGRKETQYF. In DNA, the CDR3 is TGCAGCGTTGTTCCCAGCGGACGAAAAGAGACCCAGTACTTC.